This T cell receptor (beta chain) was recorded in a study of tumor-infiltrating lymphocytes in oesophageal squamous cell carcinoma. Germline V gene lookup returns CDR1 SGHVS and CDR2 FNYEAQ. Losses at the gene ends were 5 bases for V and 5 bases for J; bases not matched to a gene: 13. There are 16 residues in the CDR3. Via MiXCR, TCRdb re-called the PCR reads, giving one row per CDR3 protein. The table lists 13,000 or so distinct CDR3 sequences, 51% of them singletons. This clonotype appeared a few times. Source material: blood. This chain joins TRBV7-6 and TRBJ2-7; 9 nucleotides align to TRBD1. This clonotype originated in a female donor with esophageal squamous cell carcinoma. The CDR3 coding sequence is TGTGCCAGCAGCCGGAACCCGGGACAGGGATACGACGAGCAGTACTTC. Its protein product is CASSRNPGQGYDEQYF.